The rows below give T cell receptor beta chains drawn from one sample of a study of T-cell reconstitution after alpha-beta-depleted transplantation in children. TCRdb re-called the PCR reads with MiXCR, one entry per CDR3 protein. The sample includes over 200,000 distinct CDR3 sequences, around 9.6% seen only once; the top ten take approximately 5.9%. The material sequenced was PBMCs from the stem cell graft donor, taken from the stem cell graft. The source is a human donor who donated a stem cell graft to a child with acute lymphoblastic leukemia. The CDR3 runs from the conserved cysteine through the conserved F or W. D genes are given only for firm matches. The size entry is marked missing in some rows and otherwise reads once, few, many or a size class.

v_call	d_call	j_call	clone_size	cdr3_aa	cdr3_nt
TRBV14	TRBD2	TRBJ2-7	-	CASSQDLGEGSSYEQYF	TGTGCCAGCAGCCAAGATCTAGGGGAGGGGAGCTCCTACGAGCAGTACTTC
TRBV27	TRBD1	TRBJ2-7	once	CASSFDRVNEQYF	TGTGCCAGCAGTTTCGACAGGGTAAACGAGCAGTACTTC
TRBV12-3/TRBV12-4	-	TRBJ1-4	many	CASSLQGWPSATNEKLFF	TGTGCCAGCAGCCTACAGGGTTGGCCGAGTGCAACTAATGAAAAACTGTTTTTT
TRBV10-3	TRBD2	TRBJ2-1	few	CAISLGLAGGLRDEQFF	TGTGCCATCAGTCTGGGACTAGCGGGGGGGCTTCGTGATGAGCAGTTCTTC
TRBV7-8	-	TRBJ2-7	-	CASSPSSLVREQYF	TGTGCCAGCAGCCCCTCCTCCTTGGTGCGCGAGCAGTACTTC
TRBV2	-	TRBJ2-6	-	CASSVTGSGANVLTF	TGTGCCAGCAGTGTCACAGGGAGTGGGGCCAACGTCCTGACTTTC
TRBV4-2	TRBD1	TRBJ1-2	-	CASSQRQGGNYGYTF	TGTGCCAGCAGCCAGAGGCAGGGGGGCAACTATGGCTACACCTTC
TRBV28	-	TRBJ2-3	many	CASSLSGPRGTDTQYF	TGTGCCAGCAGTTTATCCGGGCCTAGGGGGACAGATACGCAGTATTTT
TRBV5-1	TRBD1	TRBJ1-6	few	CASRQGQGDSPLHF	TGCGCCAGCAGACAGGGACAGGGGGATTCACCCCTCCACTTT
TRBV6-5	-	TRBJ1-2	many	CASHPPSSLMGYGYTF	TGTGCCAGCCATCCACCCTCGAGCTTGATGGGCTATGGCTACACCTTC
TRBV11-1	TRBD1	TRBJ2-4	few	CASSGGQGAFGGTKNIQYF	TGTGCCAGCAGCGGTGGACAGGGGGCTTTCGGGGGAACCAAAAACATTCAGTACTTC
TRBV12-3/TRBV12-4	TRBD2	TRBJ2-7	many	CASSHRSGGSSYEQYF	TGTGCCAGCAGCCACCGTAGCGGGGGATCGTCCTACGAGCAGTACTTC
TRBV30	-	TRBJ2-2	-	CAWNVQTGELFF	TGTGCCTGGAACGTGCAAACCGGGGAGCTGTTTTTT
TRBV5-6	TRBD1	TRBJ1-3	-	CASSPPDRAAGNTIYF	TGTGCCAGCAGCCCCCCGGACAGGGCGGCTGGAAACACCATATATTTT
TRBV19	TRBD1	TRBJ2-1	many	CASSTRTGVGNEQFF	TGTGCCAGTAGTACTCGGACAGGGGTTGGCAATGAGCAGTTCTTC
TRBV27	-	TRBJ1-4	few	CASSLRGGGNEKLFF	TGTGCCAGCAGTTTAAGGGGAGGTGGGAATGAAAAACTGTTTTTT
TRBV27	-	TRBJ1-6	many	CASSLLGGTGSSLHF	TGTGCCAGCAGTCTGTTAGGCGGCACCGGGTCCTCCCTCCACTTT
TRBV5-1	-	TRBJ2-7	few	CASSPNSDGEQYF	TGCGCCAGCAGCCCCAATTCAGATGGCGAGCAGTACTTC
TRBV20-1	-	TRBJ1-2	-	CSASRPGGSGGNYGYTF	TGCAGTGCTAGCCGACCTGGCGGGTCTGGCGGGAACTATGGCTACACCTTC
TRBV10-2	-	TRBJ1-6	-	CASRGLGPEPLHF	TGCGCCAGCAGAGGATTGGGACCCGAACCCCTCCACTTT
TRBV5-1	TRBD1	TRBJ2-1	few	CASSPGTGAPQGDEQFF	TGCGCCAGCAGCCCTGGGACAGGGGCTCCCCAGGGGGATGAGCAGTTCTTC
TRBV20-1	-	TRBJ1-2	few	CSGDARGYGYTF	TGCAGTGGGGACGCTCGGGGCTATGGCTACACCTTC
TRBV12-3/TRBV12-4	-	TRBJ2-5	-	CASRGETQYF	TGTGCCAGCCGCGGGGAGACCCAGTACTTC
TRBV5-1	TRBD2	TRBJ2-3	many	CASRDPGGDTQYF	TGCGCCAGCAGGGACCCCGGGGGGGATACGCAGTATTTT
TRBV27	-	TRBJ1-1	-	CASSFRGMWTEAFF	TGTGCCAGCAGTTTCCGGGGGATGTGGACTGAAGCTTTCTTT
TRBV4-1	-	TRBJ1-1	-	CASSRDRSAEAFF	TGCGCCAGCAGCCGAGACAGGAGCGCTGAAGCTTTCTTT
TRBV2	-	TRBJ1-5	few	CASRQDSSNQPQHF	TGTGCCAGCAGACAGGACAGCAGCAATCAGCCCCAGCATTTT
TRBV12-3/TRBV12-4	-	TRBJ2-5	-	CASGPLETQYF	TGTGCCAGCGGGCCCTTAGAGACCCAGTACTTC
TRBV5-1	-	TRBJ2-3	many	CASSLEGGTDTQYF	TGCGCCAGCAGCTTGGAGGGGGGCACAGATACGCAGTATTTT
TRBV4-3	-	TRBJ1-6	many	CASSQEQGRVSPLHF	TGCGCCAGCAGCCAAGAACAGGGCAGGGTATCACCCCTCCACTTT
TRBV4-1	-	TRBJ2-7	many	CASKLFIGGASHYEQYF	TGCGCCAGCAAGCTTTTTATCGGGGGCGCTTCCCACTACGAGCAGTACTTC
TRBV5-1	TRBD1	TRBJ2-3	many	CASSRDRGTDTQYF	TGCGCCAGCTCCCGGGACAGGGGCACAGATACGCAGTATTTT
TRBV27	-	TRBJ1-3	-	CASKKTSSGNTIYF	TGTGCCAGCAAAAAGACGAGCTCTGGAAACACCATATATTTT
TRBV20-1	-	TRBJ2-1	many	CSAADTYNEQFF	TGCAGTGCAGCAGATACCTACAATGAGCAGTTCTTC
TRBV10-3	TRBD2	TRBJ2-1	-	CAISESRRLAGGQSTYNEQFF	TGTGCCATCAGTGAGTCTCGGAGGCTAGCGGGGGGGCAATCTACGTACAATGAGCAGTTCTTC
TRBV12-3/TRBV12-4	-	TRBJ1-5	-	CASSYTGYSNQPQHF	TGTGCCAGCAGTTATACAGGGTATAGCAATCAGCCCCAGCATTTT
TRBV6-6	-	TRBJ2-3	few	CASREGVPDTQYF	TGTGCCAGCAGAGAGGGGGTGCCAGATACGCAGTATTTT
TRBV7-2	-	TRBJ1-4	many	CASSLGAGDEKLFF	TGTGCCAGCAGCTTAGGGGCAGGGGATGAAAAACTGTTTTTT
TRBV7-6	TRBD2	TRBJ2-1	few	CASSPLAGGTYNEQFF	TGTGCCAGCAGCCCCTTAGCGGGGGGAACCTACAATGAGCAGTTCTTC
TRBV7-9	TRBD1	TRBJ2-1	many	CASSLDRGLYNEQFF	TGTGCCAGCAGCTTAGACAGGGGTCTCTACAATGAGCAGTTCTTC
TRBV5-1	TRBD1	TRBJ2-7	many	CASSEDRGLYEQYF	TGCGCCAGCAGCGAGGACAGGGGGCTCTACGAGCAGTACTTC
TRBV9	-	TRBJ2-1	-	CASSVVRVGGVQFF	TGTGCCAGTAGCGTAGTGAGGGTGGGGGGTGTGCAGTTCTTC
TRBV29-1	-	TRBJ1-3	many	CSVLDRLHSGNTIYF	TGCAGCGTTTTAGACAGATTACACTCTGGAAACACCATATATTTT
TRBV6-1	TRBD2	TRBJ2-5	-	CASGSAGGIWETQYF	TGTGCCAGCGGGTCGGCGGGGGGGATATGGGAGACCCAGTACTTC
TRBV30	-	TRBJ2-5	many	CAWSVGQKPEETQYF	TGTGCCTGGAGTGTAGGGCAGAAACCTGAAGAGACCCAGTACTTC